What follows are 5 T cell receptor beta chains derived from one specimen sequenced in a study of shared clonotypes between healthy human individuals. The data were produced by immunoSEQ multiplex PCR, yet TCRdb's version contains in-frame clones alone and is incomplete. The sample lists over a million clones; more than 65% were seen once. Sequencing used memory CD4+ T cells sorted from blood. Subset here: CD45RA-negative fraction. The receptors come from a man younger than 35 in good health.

The DNA for the CDR3 is TGCGCCAGCAGCCAAGGGTGGGGATCCCGAGAGGAAAAACTGTTTTTT. It codes for CASSQGWGSREEKLFF. The chain uses TRBV4-1 and TRBJ1-4; D remains unclear. The CDR3 sequence is 16 residues long. Germline assignment: CDR1 MGHRA and CDR2 YSYEKL. The V end was cut by 1 base, the J end by 8 bases, with 17 bases between.

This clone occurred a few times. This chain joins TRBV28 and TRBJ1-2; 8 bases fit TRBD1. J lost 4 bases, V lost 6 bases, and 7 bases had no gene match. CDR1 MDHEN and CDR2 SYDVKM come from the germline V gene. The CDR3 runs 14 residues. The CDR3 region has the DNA TGTGCCAGCAGCCAGGGACAGGCGCCCTATGGCTACACCTTC. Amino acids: CASSQGQAPYGYTF.

The CDR3 protein is CATSRDRSGRGDEQFF. The DNA for the CDR3 is TGTGCCACCAGCAGAGATAGGAGCGGACGAGGGGATGAGCAGTTCTTC. The genes are TRBV15 and TRBJ2-1; D possibly uses TRBD1 or TRBD2 (5 bases each). The CDR3 is 16 amino acids. The V and J ends lost 0 bases and 8 bases respectively, with 17 bases between them. Germline assignment: CDR1 LNHNV and CDR2 YYDKDF (reference sequence).

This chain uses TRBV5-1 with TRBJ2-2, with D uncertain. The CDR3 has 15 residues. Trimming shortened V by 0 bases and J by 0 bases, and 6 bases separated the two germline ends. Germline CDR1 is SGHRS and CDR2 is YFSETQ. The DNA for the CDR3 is TGCGCCAGCAGCTTGGAGGCCTCGAACACCGGGGAGCTGTTTTTT. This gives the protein CASSLEASNTGELFF.

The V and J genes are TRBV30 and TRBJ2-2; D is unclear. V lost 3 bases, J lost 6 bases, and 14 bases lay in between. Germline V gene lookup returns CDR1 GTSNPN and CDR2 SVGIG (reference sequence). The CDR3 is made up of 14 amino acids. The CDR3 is CAWSRRKLSGELFF. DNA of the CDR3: TGTGCCTGGAGCCGAAGGAAATTGTCCGGGGAGCTGTTTTTT.